Sequencing of this TCR beta chain was carried out in a study of cytomegalovirus exposure and HLA in healthy donors. PCR used 60 Vbeta primers and 13 Jbeta primers. Here immunoSEQ multiplex PCR was the method, and the copy in TCRdb shows in-frame clones only, minus some. The table counts 150,000 to 250,000 clones; 0.65% to 0.75% lies in the top ten. The TCR comes from a boy younger than 18 in good health and CMV-seronegative. Source material: PBMCs.

The CDR3 DNA follows: TGTGCCAGCAGCTCCTCGTCAGTGCAGAATCAGCCCCAGCATTTT. Translating gives CASSSSSVQNQPQHF. This chain uses TRBV7-9 with TRBJ1-5; D unresolved. This CDR3 spans 15 amino acids. V lost 4 bases, J lost 4 bases, and 14 bases lay in between. CDR1 is SEHNR, CDR2 FQNEAQ, per germline (reference sequence).